This T cell receptor beta chain emerged from a study of T-cell memory formation after mild COVID-19. Points from the study as a whole: SARS-CoV-2 specificity of second-wave clones peaking day 37 was unconfirmed. CD4/CD8 balance held among clones contracting day 15 to 85, and later expanders leaned CD4+. The study found contracting CD4+ clones mainly in CM and EM and contracting CD8+ clones in EMRA.

The length of the CDR3 is 15 residues. V lost 7 bases and J lost 3; bases outside the gene matches: 9. This clonotype was observed at least ten times. Its antigen is currently unknown. 5'RACE with constant-segment primers yielded barcoded, UMI-tagged TCR alpha and TCR beta cDNA libraries. TCRdb fed the 5' RACE reads into MiXCR, producing one record per CDR3 protein. The sample has about 620,000 distinct CDR3 sequences, more than 15% seen once. This TCR was recovered from an adult woman who had mild COVID-19 (a few samples of this study predate the infection). Cell type and time point are not known. The chain joins TRBV12-3 or TRBV12-4 to TRBJ2-1; 7 nucleotides match TRBD1. The sequencing sample was made of PBMCs or a T cell subset sorted from them (not recorded which). The CDR3 bases are TGTGCCAGCACCCGGCCGGGACAGATCTACAATGAGCAGTTCTTC. This translates into CASTRPGQIYNEQFF.